Shown below are 10 T cell receptor beta chains from a single sample sequenced in a study of T-cell reconstitution after alpha-beta-depleted transplantation in children. It was with unique molecular identifiers that the TCRbeta library was prepared. TCRdb re-analysed the PCR reads in MiXCR, keeping a single row per CDR3 protein. The top ten clones hold around 5% of a sample with roughly 790,000 distinct CDR3 sequences, roughly 15% of them seen once. The specimen was PBMCs, mostly from graft donor cells, collected 360 days after TCRalphabeta/CD19-depleted stem cell transplant. The receptors shown here come from a male patient younger than 18 who had a stem cell transplant for acute lymphoblastic leukemia, so the T cells may come from the graft donor.

This clonotype showed up just once. This sequence joins TRBV20-1 and TRBJ2-3; D is perhaps TRBD1 or TRBD2 (5 bases each). The CDR3 totals 16 residues. CDR1 and CDR2 (germline): DFQATT, SNEGSKA (reference sequence). Trimming stripped 1 base from V and 0 bases from J, with 14 bases between. The CDR3 nucleotides are TGCAGTGCTAGAGGGGACCGGGACGCAAGCACAGATACGCAGTATTTT. Translating it yields CSARGDRDASTDTQYF.

This clonotype showed up just a few times. The J gene is TRBJ2-7, the V gene TRBV5-1; the match to TRBD1 covers 9 bases. This CDR3 comprises 16 residues. V lost 7 bases, J lost 3 bases, and 14 bases stayed unmatched. Per the germline V gene, CDR1 is SGHRS and CDR2 is YFSETQ. The CDR3 sequence: CASAPTRDRDNYEQYF. The CDR3 nucleotides read TGCGCCAGCGCACCTACCCGGGACAGGGACAACTACGAGCAGTACTTC. The full variable domain, rest sourced from reference TRBV5-1 and TRBJ2-7, is KAGVTQTPRYLIKTRGQQVTLSCSPISGHRSVSWYQQTPGQGLQFLFEYFSETQRNKGNFPGRFSGRQFSNSRSEMNVSTLELGDSALYLCASAPTRDRDNYEQYFGPGTRLTVT.

This clonotype was seen only a few times. The rearrangement uses TRBV20-1 and TRBJ1-2; D is unresolved. V was clipped by 5 bases and J by 0 bases, with 10 bases between them. The CDR3 loop spans 13 amino acids. Germline lookup yields CDR1 DFQATT and CDR2 SNEGSKA (reference sequence). CDR3 sequence reads: CSAPDGSNYGYTF. The CDR3 DNA is TGCAGTGCTCCGGACGGGTCTAACTATGGCTACACCTTC.

The chain recombines TRBV7-7 with TRBJ2-1; unclear D gene. CDR1 SSHAT and CDR2 FNYEAQ come from the germline V gene (reference sequence). V was trimmed by 1 base and J by 2 bases, leaving 6 bases between them. The CDR3 contains 14 residues. The CDR3 DNA reads as TGTGCCAGCAGCTTAGGACCCCCCTACAATGAGCAGTTCTTC. This gives the protein CASSLGPPYNEQFF.

V gene TRBV11-3 combines with J gene TRBJ2-1; 10 bases agree with TRBD1. Germline-derived CDR1 and CDR2 are SGHNT and YENEEA. Trimming at V came to 3 bases and at J to 5 bases, leaving 4 bases not matched to a gene. The CDR3 runs 15 residues. CDR3 in amino acids: CASSLRDRGHNEQFF. The CDR3 bases are TGTGCCAGCAGCTTGAGGGACAGGGGACACAATGAGCAGTTCTTC.

The gene calls are TRBV5-1 and TRBJ2-7, with D possibly being TRBD1 (6 bases). The ends were cut back, 2 bases at V and 2 bases at J, with 20 bases in the middle. Germline V gene data show CDR1 as SGHRS and CDR2 as YFSETQ. The CDR3 loop spans 17 amino acids. CDR3 sequence reads: CASSFLKPLDRAYEQYF. The CDR3 region has the DNA TGCGCCAGCAGCTTCCTGAAACCCCTGGACAGAGCCTACGAGCAGTACTTC.

V is TRBV7-9 and J is TRBJ2-7; unclear D gene. Looked up from germline, CDR1 is SEHNR and CDR2 is FQNEAQ (reference sequence). The V and J ends lost 3 bases and 9 bases respectively, with 9 bases between them. This CDR3 contains 11 residues. The CDR3 DNA is TGTGCCAGCAGCTTTATGGACGGGCAGTACTTC. Its protein is CASSFMDGQYF.

This clonotype came up a few times. This rearrangement joins TRBV20-1 to TRBJ1-2; D is perhaps TRBD1 (6 bases). V shed 3 bases and J shed 0 bases, with 11 bases lying between them. Germline lookup yields CDR1 DFQATT and CDR2 SNEGSKA (reference sequence). The CDR3 is 14 residues long. The CDR3 nucleotides are TGCAGTGCTAGGACACAGGGACCTAACTATGGCTACACCTTC. It is translated as CSARTQGPNYGYTF.

This clonotype was seen a handful of times. This chain links TRBV6-5 with TRBJ1-1; D remains ambiguous. The germline gives CDR1 MNHEY, CDR2 SVGAGI. The germline V and J ends were trimmed by 5 bases and 3 bases, with 10 bases remaining between them. This CDR3 has 13 amino acids. The CDR3 region has the DNA TGTGCCAGCAGTAATCGAGTCGACACTGAAGCTTTCTTT. Its protein product is CASSNRVDTEAFF.

The chain couples TRBV20-1 to TRBJ2-7; either TRBD1 or TRBD2 may supply D (5 bases each). CDR1 and CDR2 (germline): DFQATT, SNEGSKA (reference sequence). Between the trimmed V and J ends, which lost 0 bases and 2 bases, there was a span of 14 bases. This CDR3 has 15 residues. The CDR3 loop reads CSAREGEPGTYEQYF. The DNA of the CDR3 is TGCAGTGCTAGAGAAGGGGAGCCGGGGACCTACGAGCAGTACTTC.